The next 25 T cell receptor beta chains were all read from a single sample in a study of blood T cells in healthy people across ages. Next came a second PCR, run for 7 to 11 cycles, which used a sample-barcoded 5' primer along with a J-beta primer mix. Each CDR3 protein is one row after TCRdb ran MiXCR on the 5' RACE reads. The repertoire holds some 640,000 distinct CDR3 sequences, about 30% seen once, with around a sixth in the top ten. Material for sequencing was blood. The source of these receptors is a woman of 80 years or more in good health.

This chain links TRBV5-1 with TRBJ1-5; D not resolved. This CDR3 spans 15 amino acids. Per germline, CDR1 SGHRS and CDR2 YFSETQ. Trimming took 4 bases from V and 3 from J, leaving 14 bases between them. CDR3 loop: CASSLDGRHNQPQHF. CDR3 DNA sequence: TGCGCCAGCAGCCTGGACGGGCGACACAATCAGCCCCAGCATTTT. Variable domain in full (rest from reference TRBV5-1 and TRBJ1-5): KAGVTQTPRYLIKTRGQQVTLSCSPISGHRSVSWYQQTPGQGLQFLFEYFSETQRNKGNFPGRFSGRQFSNSRSEMNVSTLELGDSALYLCASSLDGRHNQPQHFGDGTRLSIL.

This clonotype came up many times. The chain is built from TRBV6-5 and TRBJ2-5; D is ambiguous. Trimming pared 4 bases from V and 1 base from J, leaving 10 bases between. Looked up from germline, CDR1 is MNHEY and CDR2 is SVGAGI. The CDR3 covers 14 residues. The CDR3 loop is CASSSKRIQETQYF. CDR3 DNA: TGTGCCAGCAGTTCCAAGAGAATCCAAGAGACCCAGTACTTC.

This clonotype was seen more than once but under ten times. The junction shows a germline mismatch at one end, possibly a read error. This chain links TRBV6-1 with TRBJ1-5; D gene uncertain. Germline CDR1 and CDR2: MNHNS and SASEGT. CDR3 length: 14 amino acids. The CDR3 nucleotides are TGTGCCAGCAGGGAAGCTTATAGCAATCAGCCCCAGCATTTT. Translating it yields CASREAYSNQPQHF.

On this clonotype: A much larger clone lies one base from this, so it may be a read error. The gene calls are TRBV27 and TRBJ2-7; 9 bases match TRBD1. The germline V gene has CDR1 MNHEY and CDR2 SMNVEV (reference sequence). The CDR3 spans 13 residues. The CDR3 region has the DNA TGTACCAGCAGTACCCGGACAGGGGACGAGCAGTACTTC. Translated, it gives CTSSTRTGDEQYF.

This clonotype was seen only a few times. This chain connects TRBV10-3 to TRBJ2-1, with 13 nucleotides matching TRBD2. CDR3 size: 16 residues. The V segment lost 2 bases and the J segment 9 bases; nucleotides outside the gene matches: 7. The germline CDR1 and CDR2 sequences are ENHRY and SYGVKD. DNA for the CDR3: TGTGCCATCAGTGAGGGACTAGCGGGGGCATCGCTTGAGCAGTTCTTC. It yields the protein CAISEGLAGASLEQFF.

This clonotype was counted between two and nine times. The chain combines TRBV3-1 with TRBJ1-1; maybe TRBD1 (6 bases). There are 16 residues in the CDR3. CDR1 and CDR2 (germline): LGHDT, YNNKEL (reference sequence). With 1 base removed from V and 2 bases from J, the gap between germline ends came to 14 bases. CDR3 protein: CASSQGLAGVNTEAFF. The CDR3 DNA reads as TGTGCCAGCAGCCAAGGTCTTGCAGGGGTAAACACTGAAGCTTTCTTT.

In its sample, this clonotype was seen many times. The CDR3 DNA follows: TGTGCCAGTTTCCAGTTCGGGGCGGGGGTGAGCGATGAGCAGTTCTTC. It encodes CASFQFGAGVSDEQFF. The chain recombines TRBV28 with TRBJ2-1; 7 bases match TRBD2. Losses at the gene ends were 9 bases for V and 8 bases for J; bases not matched to a gene: 19. The CDR3 consists of 16 residues. CDR1 is MDHEN and CDR2 is SYDVKM in the germline V gene.

This clonotype was counted at least ten times. V usage is TRBV18 and J usage is TRBJ1-6, with a weak D call TRBD1 (6 bases). V was shortened by 3 bases and J by 5 bases, with 8 bases between the two germline ends. From germline, CDR1 is KGHSH and CDR2 LQKENI. The CDR3 is made up of 14 amino acids. CDR3 DNA: TGTGCCAGCTCACCGGGACAAGATAATTCACCCCTCCACTTT. It yields the protein CASSPGQDNSPLHF.

This chain links TRBV20-1 with TRBJ2-1; TRBD1 might be the D (6 bases). Matching the DNA end better, TRBJ2-7 makes the J call doubtful. The CDR3 has 14 amino acids. Germline V gives CDR1 DFQATT, CDR2 SNEGSKA (reference sequence). For the CDR3, the DNA is TGCAGTGCCGGACAGCATAGCTCCTACAATGAGCAGTACTTC. Translation: CSAGQHSSYNEQYF.

The chain is built from TRBV14 and TRBJ2-1; TRBD2 matches 13 bases. V was pared by 0 bases and J by 3 bases, with 5 bases of the junction left unmatched. The CDR3 covers 18 residues. CDR1 is SGHDN and CDR2 is FVKESK in the germline V gene. The chain's CDR3 is CASSQEVGTSGIYNEQFF. CDR3 DNA sequence: TGTGCCAGCAGCCAAGAAGTAGGGACTAGCGGGATCTACAATGAGCAGTTCTTC. The whole variable domain, filled in from reference TRBV14 and TRBJ2-1, reads EAGVTQFPSHSVIEKGQTVTLRCDPISGHDNLYWYRRVMGKEIKFLLHFVKESKQDESGMPNNRFLAERTGGTYSTLKVQPAELEDSGVYFCASSQEVGTSGIYNEQFFGPGTRLTVL.

The V call is TRBV20-1, the J call TRBJ2-7; possibly TRBD1 for D (5 bases). The CDR3 is 13 residues long. The ends were cut back, 0 bases at V and 3 bases at J, with 9 bases in the middle. CDR1 DFQATT and CDR2 SNEGSKA come from the germline V gene (reference sequence). CDR3 DNA: TGCAGTGCTAGAGAAATACAGGACTACGAGCAGTACTTC. Translation: CSAREIQDYEQYF.

This clonotype showed up many times. The rearrangement joins TRBV20-1 to TRBJ2-5; D possibly corresponds to TRBD1 (5 bases). Trimming left V 2 bases short and J 4 bases short, with 8 bases between. CDR1 and CDR2 (germline): DFQATT, SNEGSKA (reference sequence). The CDR3 loop spans 12 amino acids. CDR3 in amino acids: CSARLGPETQYF. In DNA form, the CDR3 reads TGCAGTGCTAGATTGGGGCCAGAGACCCAGTACTTC.

This chain uses TRBV24-1 with TRBJ2-3; maybe TRBD1 (5 bases). The CDR3 runs to 16 residues. Germline lookup yields CDR1 KGHDR and CDR2 SFDVKD. Trimming took off 6 bases at V and 7 bases at J, with 22 bases between the two ends. CDR3 in amino acids: CATSNSRVSTQYTQYF. In DNA form, the CDR3 reads TGTGCCACCAGTAATTCCAGGGTGTCCACACAATATACGCAGTATTTT.

This clonotype was picked up many times. The chain couples TRBV7-9 to TRBJ2-7, with 8 bases that match TRBD1. Germline CDR1 and CDR2: SEHNR and FQNEAQ (reference sequence). The CDR3 has 14 residues. V gave up 5 bases and J gave up 5 bases; unmatched junction bases: 8. CDR3 region: CASSTRDRSHEQYF. In DNA, the CDR3 is TGTGCCAGCAGCACGAGGGACAGGAGCCACGAGCAGTACTTC.

Of note for this clonotype: A read error may produce the germline difference seen at one junction end. V is TRBV3-1 and J is TRBJ2-1; D is perhaps TRBD1 or TRBD2 (6 bases each). This CDR3 has 13 amino acids. Germline V gene sequence: CDR1 LGHDT, CDR2 YNNKEL (reference sequence). The CDR3 bases are TGTGCCAGCAGCCGGAGGGGGACCAATGAGCGGTTCTTC. Its protein product is CASSRRGTNERFF.

In this sample, this clonotype turned up many times. The chain employs TRBV9 and TRBJ1-5; D is possibly TRBD1 (5 bases). Trimming removed 3 bases at V and 0 bases at J, with 7 bases between. This CDR3 has 14 residues. Germline assignment: CDR1 SGDLS and CDR2 YYNGEE. The CDR3: CASSADISNQPQHF. CDR3 DNA sequence: TGTGCCAGCAGCGCGGACATTAGCAATCAGCCCCAGCATTTT.

The J gene is TRBJ2-7, the V gene TRBV7-2, with TRBD2 matching 7 bases. This CDR3 has 15 amino acids. Trimming at V came to 0 bases and at J to 2 bases, leaving 4 bases not matched to a gene. Germline V gives CDR1 SGHTA, CDR2 FQGNSA. The CDR3 DNA sequence: TGTGCCAGCAGCTTAGCCGGGGGGAGTCCCTACGAGCAGTACTTC. Amino acids: CASSLAGGSPYEQYF.

On this clonotype: A clone one base away is much larger, so this may be a read error. The chain combines TRBV7-2 with TRBJ1-1; D not resolved. The length of the CDR3 is 15 residues. Germline CDR1 is SGHTA and CDR2 is FQGNSA. Deletions cut 5 bases from V and 0 bases from J, with 13 bases between. In DNA, the CDR3 is TGTGCCAGCAGCCGGGAAATAAACATGAACACTGAAGCTTTCTTT. It encodes CASSREINMNTEAFF.

The chain employs TRBV12-1 and TRBJ2-5; the table's D call, TRBD1, was not checked against the DNA. TRBV12-1 is marked as a pseudogene. The CDR3 sequence is 15 residues long. Written as DNA, the CDR3 is TGTGCCAGCAGCCCCCTGCGGGGGAGCCAAGAGACCCAGTACTTC. It yields the protein CASSPLRGSQETQYF.

This clonotype has a handful of counts. This may come from a read error, since a much larger clone is one base off. This chain connects TRBV5-1 to TRBJ2-3, with TRBD2 matching over 8 bases. CDR1 and CDR2 from the germline V gene are SGHRS and YFSETQ. This CDR3 comprises 17 residues. The CDR3: CASSLAGTSRSTDTRYF. The CDR3 DNA reads TGCGCCAGCAGCTTGGCCGGGACTAGTCGATCCACAGATACGCGGTATTTT.

The chain has TRBV6-5 and TRBJ2-1; 12 bases are shared with TRBD2. Per the germline V gene, CDR1 is MNHEY and CDR2 is SVGAGI. J was trimmed by 3 bases and V by 2 bases; bases with no gene match: 8. The CDR3 is 18 amino acids. For the CDR3, the DNA is TGTGCCAGCAGTTACAATTGGCTAGCGGGGGGGCTCTACAATGAGCAGTTCTTC. Translating it yields CASSYNWLAGGLYNEQFF.

Regarding this clonotype: With a much larger clone just one base away, this may be a read error. The gene calls are TRBV12-3 or TRBV12-4 and TRBJ2-1; D possibly corresponds to TRBD1 (6 bases). This CDR3 comprises 14 residues. Trimming removed 7 bases from V and 13 bases from J, with 23 bases in between. The CDR3 DNA follows: TGTGCCAGCACTCCCCCAGGCAGGGGAGAGACCCAGTTCTTC. It specifies CASTPPGRGETQFF.

The table lists this clonotype with a few counts. This may come from a read error, since a much larger clone is one base off. The chain combines TRBV4-1 with TRBJ2-1; D is undetermined. Germline V gene data show CDR1 as MGHRA and CDR2 as YSYEKL. This CDR3 is built from 16 residues. The CDR3 DNA reads TGCGCCAGCAGCCAAGATCCCGCCCTATCCTACAATGGGCAGTTCTTC. It translates to CASSQDPALSYNGQFF.

This clonotype was seen only a few times. This chain uses TRBV5-1 with TRBJ1-1; D might be TRBD1 (5 bases). This CDR3 spans 15 amino acids. The germline gives CDR1 SGHRS, CDR2 YFSETQ. Trimming cost V 2 bases and J 4 bases, with 15 bases left between them. The CDR3 DNA follows: TGCGCCAGCAGCTTAGTTCAGGGAAAGGGCACTGAAGCTTTCTTT. This codes for CASSLVQGKGTEAFF.

This rearrangement joins TRBV14 to TRBJ2-7, with 13 bases that match TRBD2. V was pared by 4 bases and J by 4 bases, with 7 bases of the junction left unmatched. Germline lookup yields CDR1 SGHDN and CDR2 FVKESK. The CDR3 length is 16 residues. The CDR3 sequence: CASSLRLAGGRYEQYF. DNA of the CDR3: TGTGCCAGCAGCCTTCGACTAGCGGGGGGCCGGTACGAGCAGTACTTC.